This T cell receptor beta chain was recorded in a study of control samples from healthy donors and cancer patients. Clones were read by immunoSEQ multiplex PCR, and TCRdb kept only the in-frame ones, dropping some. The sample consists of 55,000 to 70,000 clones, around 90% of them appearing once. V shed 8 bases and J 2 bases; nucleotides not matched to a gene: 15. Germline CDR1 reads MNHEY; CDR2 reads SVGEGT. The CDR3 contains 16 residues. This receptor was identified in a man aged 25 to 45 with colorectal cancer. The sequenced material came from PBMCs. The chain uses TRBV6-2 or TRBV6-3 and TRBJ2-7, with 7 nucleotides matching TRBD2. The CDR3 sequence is CASGPWEGLNTYEQYF. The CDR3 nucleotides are TGTGCCAGCGGCCCCTGGGAGGGTCTTAATACCTACGAGCAGTACTTC.